This T cell receptor beta chain came from a study of early T cells in non-severe SARS-CoV-2 infection. V was pared by 3 bases and J by 4 bases, with 4 bases of the junction left unmatched. The CDR3 has 14 amino acids. TCRdb redid the calling of the 5' RACE reads with MiXCR, one entry per CDR3 protein. The repertoire holds 80,000 or so distinct CDR3 sequences, with more than 13% as singletons. This clonotype appeared a few times. The V and J genes are TRBV12-3 or TRBV12-4 and TRBJ2-3; 7 positions match TRBD1. The sample comprised whole blood. The receptor comes from an adult who was a healthcare worker with PCR-confirmed SARS-CoV-2 infection or an uninfected control (not recorded which). The CDR3 protein is CASSFRQGADTQYF. CDR3 DNA: TGTGCCAGCAGTTTCCGACAGGGTGCAGATACGCAGTATTTT.